The subject of this entry is one T cell receptor beta chain. What it binds is not known. This sample stems from a study of OX40 agonist ivuxolimab in advanced cancers. Systemic immunosuppression or autoimmune disease history was grounds to exclude patients. The study's findings and limits: It was also the case that some nonresponders had low normalized T-cell clonal expansion. On average, a greater number of expanded clones characterised CD8+ T cells relative to CD4+.

The data were produced by immunoSEQ multiplex PCR, yet TCRdb's version contains in-frame clones alone and is incomplete. Here the sample spans approximately 54,000 clones, 90% to 95% being singletons. Sequenced here: CD4+ or CD8+ T cells sorted from blood, sampled in a trial of the OX40 agonist ivuxolimab. This sequence originates from an adult with an advanced solid tumor such as melanoma, head and neck, liver or kidney cancer.

The CDR3 here is CASSSGLREQYF. The CDR3, as DNA: TGTGCCAGCAGCTCAGGGCTTCGGGAGCAGTACTTC. The rearrangement uses TRBV7-9 and TRBJ2-7; weak D call: TRBD1 (5 bases). V was cut by 4 bases and J by 7 bases, with 11 bases left in between. Looked up from germline, CDR1 is SEHNR and CDR2 is FQNEAQ (reference sequence). The CDR3 runs 12 residues.